A single sample gave rise to the 22 T cell receptor beta chains below, sequenced in a study of CXCR3-negative and CXCR3-positive naive CD8 T cells. TRB cDNA libraries were made by UMI-labeled 5' RACE. TCRdb reprocessed the 5' RACE reads; each CDR3 protein has one entry and no DNA is given. The record lists 45,000 to 60,000 distinct CDR3 sequences, of which the ten most abundant hold around 0.4%. The sample consisted of naive CXCR3- CD8+ T cells from blood. The subset here: CD45RO-CCR7+CD27+CD95- naive CD8+ T cells lacking CXCR3 (TNR3-). The receptor source for this set is a human donor in good health. Some clones in this sample may be carry-over from other donors' samples.

This clonotype is labeled medium-sized based on frequency. The rearrangement links TRBV5-1 to TRBJ2-3. The CDR3 runs to 12 residues. In germline, CDR1 is SGHRS, CDR2 YFSETQ. Here the CDR3 reads CASSWTTDTQYF.

This chain connects TRBV5-1 to TRBJ2-5; TCRdb proposes TRBD2, but this gene call is untestable without DNA. This CDR3 has 19 residues. Germline V lookup: CDR1 SGHRS, CDR2 YFSETQ. CDR3 protein: CASSLESAGTSGGGETQYF.

V gene TRBV29-1 combines with J gene TRBJ2-7; TCRdb outputs TRBD2, but without DNA this stays unchecked. The CDR3 sequence is 13 residues long. CDR1 SQVTM and CDR2 ANQGSEA come from the germline V gene. The CDR3 is CSVEVEARYEQYF.

The rearrangement links TRBV7-9 to TRBJ2-5; TCRdb reports TRBD1, a call that lacks DNA to check it against. The germline V gene has CDR1 SEHNR and CDR2 FQNEAQ (reference sequence). The CDR3 consists of 16 residues. Here the CDR3 reads CASSPPGRTRNVTQYF.

J is TRBJ2-7 and V is TRBV7-9; as DNA is missing, the TRBD2 call by TCRdb cannot be tested. Germline CDR1 SEHNR, CDR2 FQNEAQ (reference sequence). This CDR3 has 20 residues. The chain's CDR3 is CASSSSLVTSGGTTTYEQYF.

The chain employs TRBV19 and TRBJ2-5. The CDR3 contains 11 residues. Germline V gene data show CDR1 as LNHDA and CDR2 as SQIVND (reference sequence). This CDR3 is CASSMGETQYF.

The chain is built from TRBV29-1 and TRBJ2-7; absent DNA, TCRdb's TRBD1 call cannot be checked. CDR3 size: 14 residues. CDR1 is SQVTM, CDR2 ANQGSEA, per germline. The CDR3: CSGANRGPTYEQYF.

This chain connects TRBV7-6 to TRBJ2-5; TCRdb outputs TRBD1, but without DNA this stays unchecked. Germline values: CDR1 SGHVS, CDR2 FNYEAQ. This CDR3 has 15 residues. CDR3 sequence reads: CASSSTGDLGETQYF.

The chain uses TRBV28 and TRBJ2-7; the D call of TRBD2 rests on TCRdb alone, since no DNA is present to check it. Germline-derived CDR1 and CDR2 are MDHEN and SYDVKM. The CDR3 totals 15 residues. This chain's CDR3 is CASSLFRGRAGEQYF. The whole variable domain, remainder taken from reference TRBV28 and TRBJ2-7, is DVKVTQSSRYLVKRTGEKVFLECVQDMDHENMFWYRQDPGLGLRLIYFSYDVKMKEKGDIPEGYSVSREKKERFSLILESASTNQTSMYLCASSLFRGRAGEQYFGPGTRLTVT.

J is TRBJ2-7 and V is TRBV6-2 or TRBV6-3; TCRdb names TRBD1, which stays unverified in the absence of DNA. The CDR3 extends over 12 amino acids. Germline-derived CDR1 and CDR2 are MNHEY and SVGEGT. The chain's CDR3 is CALGRSSYEQYF.

The chain couples TRBV7-2 to TRBJ1-1; the D gene TCRdb calls, TRBD1, cannot be checked with no DNA. Per germline, CDR1 SGHTA and CDR2 FQGNSA. This CDR3 spans 17 amino acids. CDR3 sequence reads: CASSSEQDRGRPTEAFF.

This sequence joins TRBV7-8 and TRBJ1-2; lacking DNA, the TRBD1 call made by TCRdb goes unchecked. The CDR3 is 14 amino acids. Germline CDR1 SGHVS, CDR2 FQNEAQ. The CDR3 region is CASSLGSRGYGYTF.

CDR3 in amino acids: CASSFGHNSGEQFF. This chain uses TRBV12-3 or TRBV12-4 with TRBJ2-1; TCRdb's assignment of TRBD1 cannot be checked, as there is no DNA. CDR3 length: 14 residues.

The chain is built from TRBV28 and TRBJ2-7. There are 15 residues in the CDR3. Per the germline V gene, CDR1 is MDHEN and CDR2 is SYDVKM. Here the CDR3 reads CASGLALGTIYEQYF.

V usage is TRBV19 and J usage is TRBJ2-1; TCRdb selects TRBD2, and the lack of DNA leaves this call unchecked. CDR1 LNHDA and CDR2 SQIVND come from the germline V gene (reference sequence). The CDR3 spans 16 residues. The CDR3 spells CASSIGQGRPYNEQFF.

CDR3 region: CASSPLAFSDTQYF. This rearrangement joins TRBV27 to TRBJ2-3; TCRdb's assignment of TRBD1 cannot be checked, as there is no DNA. Germline assignment: CDR1 MNHEY and CDR2 SMNVEV (reference sequence). The length of the CDR3 is 14 residues.

The CDR3: CSVEDIGREGETQYF. The gene calls are TRBV29-1 and TRBJ2-5; TCRdb's D gene call, TRBD2, goes unchecked for lack of DNA. The CDR3 runs to 15 residues. Germline CDR1 SQVTM, CDR2 ANQGSEA.

The rearrangement links TRBV28 to TRBJ2-2; TCRdb's D gene call, TRBD1, goes unchecked for lack of DNA. CDR1 is MDHEN and CDR2 is SYDVKM in the germline V gene. The CDR3 has 13 amino acids. CDR3 sequence reads: CASSWTGSGELFF.

J is TRBJ2-1 and V is TRBV10-3; lacking DNA, the TRBD1 call made by TCRdb goes unchecked. Germline lookup yields CDR1 ENHRY and CDR2 SYGVKD. CDR3 size: 14 residues. The CDR3 sequence: CAISERGEDNEQFF.

The gene calls are TRBV7-6 and TRBJ1-4. This CDR3 has 18 residues. CDR1 and CDR2 (germline): SGHVS, FNYEAQ. This chain's CDR3 is CASSLTVFRQGPNEKLFF.

The chain couples TRBV7-9 to TRBJ2-3; the D call from TCRdb, TRBD2, cannot be confirmed without DNA. There are 14 residues in the CDR3. Germline loops: CDR1 SEHNR, CDR2 FQNEAQ (reference sequence). The CDR3 protein is CASSLELAGTTQYF.

The J gene is TRBJ2-5, the V gene TRBV5-1; TCRdb proposes TRBD1, but this gene call is untestable without DNA. Germline V CDR1 and CDR2: SGHRS, YFSETQ. The CDR3 has 13 residues. The CDR3 loop is CATGDRGQETQYF. Complete variable domain (other parts from reference TRBV5-1 and TRBJ2-5): KAGVTQTPRYLIKTRGQQVTLSCSPISGHRSVSWYQQTPGQGLQFLFEYFSETQRNKGNFPGRFSGRQFSNSRSEMNVSTLELGDSALYLCATGDRGQETQYFGPGTRLLVL.